This entry is about one TCR beta chain. Its specificity is unknown. Noted treatment: approximately nine-day PBMC culture with coronavirus spike peptide pools or control peptides (ViraFEST assay). From the unexposed donor, CD4+ T cells were collected ahead of the COVID-19 pandemic (2011-2018). The medium had half its volume replaced with fresh IL-2 medium on days 3 and 7. The data were taken from a study of vaccination and CD4 T cells after COVID-19. The CDR3 sequence is 15 residues long. Losses at the gene ends were 3 bases for V and 2 bases for J; bases not matched to a gene: 5. From germline, CDR1 is ENHRY and CDR2 SYGVKD. Cultured CD4+ T cells had their DNA profiled by the Oncomine TCR Beta short-read assay. From cultured CD4+ T cells, genomic DNA was extracted. In TCRdb, the PCR reads were re-called with MiXCR into one record per CDR3 protein. Of under 7,500 distinct CDR3 sequences in the sample, 35% were seen once.

J is TRBJ1-1 and V is TRBV10-3; 8 bases are a match to TRBD1. The material sequenced was CD4+ T cells from blood, cultured in vitro. The clonotype comes from a human donor in good health. CDR3 sequence: CAISDSGTGNTEAFF. CDR3 nucleotide sequence: TGTGCCATCAGTGATTCCGGGACAGGAAACACTGAAGCTTTCTTT.